What follows are 28 T cell receptor beta chains derived from one specimen sequenced in a study of blood T cell repertoires in COVID-19. Assay: immunoSEQ multiplex PCR; the TCRdb copy retains only in-frame clones and omits some. The data hold roughly 97,000 clones, with about 79% observed a single time. The sequenced sample was peripheral blood. The origin of the receptors is an elderly woman with active or convalescent COVID-19.

V and J are TRBV5-4 and TRBJ1-5; TRBD1 agrees at 8 bases. The V gene's germline CDR1 is SGHNT and CDR2 YYREEE (reference sequence). After removal of 4 bases from V and 0 bases from J, the junction contained 0 bases not matched to a gene. The CDR3 loop spans 14 amino acids. CDR3 sequence reads: CASSQGASNQPQHF. CDR3 sequence (DNA): TGTGCCAGCAGCCAGGGGGCTAGCAATCAGCCCCAGCATTTT.

The rearrangement uses TRBV28 and TRBJ2-1, with TRBD1 as a possible D gene (6 bases). V gave up 3 bases and J gave up 5 bases, with 14 bases separating them. Germline V gene data show CDR1 as MDHEN and CDR2 as SYDVKM. The CDR3 runs 15 residues. The CDR3 here is CASSFGDNLHNEQFF. As DNA, the CDR3 is TGTGCCAGCAGTTTTGGGGACAACCTACACAATGAGCAGTTCTTC.

J is TRBJ2-3 and V is TRBV7-2; TRBD2 might be the D (7 bases). Per germline, CDR1 SGHTA and CDR2 FQGNSA. This CDR3 is 13 amino acids long. With 10 bases removed from V and 0 bases from J, the gap between germline ends came to 11 bases. DNA for the CDR3: TGTGCCACCGGGGGGCCGAGCACAGATACGCAGTATTTT. This encodes CATGGPSTDTQYF.

The CDR3 DNA reads as TGTGCCTGGAGTCGGGACTCCTACAATGAGCAGTTCTTC. It translates to CAWSRDSYNEQFF. The rearrangement uses TRBV30 and TRBJ2-1; D might be TRBD2 (5 bases). CDR1 GTSNPN and CDR2 SVGIG come from the germline V gene (reference sequence). The CDR3 runs 13 residues. V lost 2 bases and J lost 0, with 5 bases in between.

The chain is built from TRBV5-4 and TRBJ2-5; TRBD2 might be the D (5 bases). The CDR3 loop spans 13 amino acids. Germline values: CDR1 SGHNT, CDR2 YYREEE (reference sequence). Trimming cost V 5 bases and J 3 bases, with 11 bases left between them. In DNA form, the CDR3 reads TGTGCCAGCAGTTCCGGGGAGAAAGAGACCCAGTACTTC. Protein sequence: CASSSGEKETQYF.

Note on this clone: The junction does not match germline at one end; this may be a read error. The V gene is TRBV29-1, the J gene TRBJ2-1; tentatively, D is TRBD1 (6 bases). Per germline, CDR1 SQVTM and CDR2 ANQGSEA. This CDR3 contains 12 residues. The CDR3 DNA reads as TGTACTTATGGACAGCTATACAATGAGCAGTTCTTC. It codes for CTYGQLYNEQFF.

The chain combines TRBV27 with TRBJ1-2; TRBD1 agrees at 7 bases. Losses at the gene ends were 4 bases for V and 4 bases for J; bases not matched to a gene: 9. The CDR3 extends over 15 amino acids. Germline CDR1 MNHEY, CDR2 SMNVEV (reference sequence). The CDR3 DNA reads TGTGCCAGCAGTTATTCAGGGGGAGAGGGCTATGGCTACACCTTC. As protein: CASSYSGGEGYGYTF.

The chain couples TRBV7-9 to TRBJ1-4; D might be TRBD1 (6 bases). Germline lookup yields CDR1 SEHNR and CDR2 FQNEAQ (reference sequence). The CDR3 consists of 18 residues. The V gene lost 9 bases and the J gene lost 2 bases, with 25 bases spanning the gap. CDR3 bases: TGTGCCAGACCATCCCTCCCTTTGGGGGCGAAGACTAATGAAAAACTGTTTTTT. Encoded protein: CARPSLPLGAKTNEKLFF.

V is TRBV7-2 and J is TRBJ1-2; D not certain. V was shortened by 1 base and J by 5 bases, with 11 bases between the two germline ends. The CDR3 covers 14 residues. In germline, CDR1 is SGHTA, CDR2 FQGNSA. CDR3 coding DNA: TGTGCCAGCAGCTTAGGGGTGACATCATATGGCTACACCTTC. Its protein product is CASSLGVTSYGYTF.

This sequence joins TRBV3-1 (or the pseudogene TRBV3-2) and TRBJ2-6; 9 nucleotides line up with TRBD1. This CDR3 has 18 amino acids. V was pared by 5 bases and J by 1 base, with 9 bases of the junction left unmatched. Germline V CDR1 and CDR2: LGHDT, YNNKEL (reference sequence). CDR3 sequence reads: CASSKPTGGTSGANVLTF. In nucleotides, the CDR3 is TGTGCCAGCAGCAAACCGACAGGGGGGACGTCTGGGGCCAACGTCCTGACTTTC.

As to this clone: The junction departs from germline at one end; a sequencing error may be responsible. The genes are TRBV19 and TRBJ1-3; D is perhaps TRBD1 (5 bases). There are 14 residues in the CDR3. Germline V gene data show CDR1 as LNHDA and CDR2 as SQIVND (reference sequence). CDR3 amino acids: CASKITGTGNTIYF. In DNA, the CDR3 is TGTGCCAGTAAAATCACCGGGACTGGGAACACCATATATTTT.

The chain carries TRBV18 and TRBJ1-2; D perhaps matches TRBD1 (6 bases). The V gene's germline CDR1 is KGHSH and CDR2 LQKENI. Trimming shortened V by 2 bases and J by 4 bases, and 11 bases separated the two germline ends. CDR3 length equals 14 residues. Written as DNA, the CDR3 is TGTGCCAGCTCACCAGACGGACAGAGCTATGGCTACACCTTC. It yields the protein CASSPDGQSYGYTF.

The genes are TRBV6-5 and TRBJ1-3; perhaps TRBD1 as D (5 bases). V was clipped by 5 bases and J by 2 bases, with 13 bases between them. Looked up from germline, CDR1 is MNHEY and CDR2 is SVGAGI. The CDR3 extends over 15 amino acids. The chain's CDR3 is CASSTRQHAGNTIYF. Here the CDR3 DNA reads TGTGCCAGCAGTACCCGACAGCATGCTGGAAACACCATATATTTT.

The chain couples TRBV28 to TRBJ2-7, with D maybe TRBD1 (6 bases). Germline V gene data show CDR1 as MDHEN and CDR2 as SYDVKM. The V end lost 10 bases, the J end lost 0 bases, and 13 bases lay between the germline ends. This CDR3 contains 13 residues. CDR3 nucleotide sequence: TGTGCCATCACAGGGTTTAGCTCCTACGAGCAGTACTTC. Its translation: CAITGFSSYEQYF.

The chain links TRBV19 to TRBJ2-2, with 12 bases that match TRBD1. Trimming removed 7 bases from V and 2 bases from J; junction bases left unmatched: 11. Per the germline V gene, CDR1 is LNHDA and CDR2 is SQIVND (reference sequence). The CDR3 length is 18 residues. CDR3 sequence: CASMGLGQGALNTGELFF. The CDR3 DNA is TGTGCCAGTATGGGTCTGGGACAGGGGGCCCTTAACACCGGGGAGCTGTTTTTT.

The rearrangement uses TRBV7-3 and TRBJ1-1; no clear D. V was trimmed by 1 base and J by 2 bases, leaving 5 bases between them. This CDR3 spans 13 amino acids. Looked up from germline, CDR1 is SGHTA and CDR2 is FQGTGA. CDR3 in amino acids: CASSLMANTEAFF. CDR3 bases: TGTGCCAGCAGCTTAATGGCAAACACTGAAGCTTTCTTT.

The V and J genes are TRBV7-6 and TRBJ2-2; D might be TRBD1 (6 bases). Trimming took off 4 bases at V and 1 base at J, with 16 bases between the two ends. The CDR3 runs to 17 residues. CDR1 and CDR2 from the germline V gene are SGHVS and FNYEAQ. CDR3: CASSSPSGQENTGELFF. In DNA, the CDR3 is TGTGCCAGCAGCTCGCCATCGGGACAAGAGAACACCGGGGAGCTGTTTTTT.

The chain employs TRBV5-1 and TRBJ2-3; 7 bases are a match to TRBD2. This CDR3 is built from 15 residues. Per germline, CDR1 SGHRS and CDR2 YFSETQ. Germline trimming cut 1 base from V and 2 bases from J; bases unmatched to any gene: 4. CDR3: CASSLPSGNTDTQYF. The DNA of the CDR3 is TGCGCCAGCAGCTTGCCTAGCGGAAACACAGATACGCAGTATTTT. Based on the CDR3 plus reference TRBV5-1 and TRBJ2-3, the full variable domain is KAGVTQTPRYLIKTRGQQVTLSCSPISGHRSVSWYQQTPGQGLQFLFEYFSETQRNKGNFPGRFSGRQFSNSRSEMNVSTLELGDSALYLCASSLPSGNTDTQYFGPGTRLTVL.

V usage is TRBV4-2 and J usage is TRBJ2-7; 13 nucleotides match TRBD2. This CDR3 contains 15 residues. Trimming cost V 4 bases and J 5 bases; bases outside gene matches: 5. CDR1 LGHNA and CDR2 YNFKEQ come from the germline V gene. The CDR3 nucleotides read TGTGCCAGCAGCCTCTGGACTAGCGGGAGAGACGAGCAGTACTTC. This translates into CASSLWTSGRDEQYF.

As regards this clone: The same CDR3 is also encoded by other DNA sequences in this sample. The rearrangement joins TRBV3-1 (or the pseudogene TRBV3-2) to TRBJ2-5, with TRBD1 matching 7 bases. The ends lost 3 bases at V and 1 base at J; junction bases unmatched: 2. The germline CDR1 and CDR2 sequences are LGHDT and YNNKEL (reference sequence). CDR3 length: 14 amino acids. The CDR3 DNA follows: TGTGCCAGCAGCCAGGCAGGGGGCCAAGAGACCCAGTACTTC. It translates to CASSQAGGQETQYF.

The V and J genes are TRBV5-8 and TRBJ2-2; perhaps TRBD1 as D (6 bases). V shed 0 bases and J shed 5 bases, with 14 bases lying between them. This CDR3 contains 16 residues. The germline V gene encodes CDR1 SGHTS and CDR2 YDEGEE. DNA for the CDR3: TGTGCCAGCAGCTTGGGGGGGCACCCGGTAACCGGGGAGCTGTTTTTT. Its translation: CASSLGGHPVTGELFF.

The chain uses TRBV3-1 (or the pseudogene TRBV3-2) and TRBJ2-5; D gene ambiguous. Per germline, CDR1 LGHDT and CDR2 YNNKEL (reference sequence). The CDR3 extends over 14 amino acids. V was cut by 6 bases and J by 4 bases, with 15 bases left in between. The CDR3 bases are TGTGCCAGCAGAATAGACCCACACAGAGAGACCCAGTACTTC. Translated: CASRIDPHRETQYF.

This chain joins TRBV4-1 and TRBJ1-1; D not certain. Germline lookup yields CDR1 MGHRA and CDR2 YSYEKL. V dropped 2 bases and J dropped 7 bases, with 11 bases sitting between them. This CDR3 has 13 residues. The CDR3, as DNA: TGCGCCAGCAGCCAAACTACTACCTTTGAAGCTTTCTTT. Translation: CASSQTTTFEAFF.

The rearrangement links TRBV5-1 to TRBJ2-7; the match to TRBD1 covers 8 bases. V lost 4 bases to trimming and J lost 3 bases; unmatched junction nucleotides: 9. The CDR3 loop spans 15 amino acids. Looked up from germline, CDR1 is SGHRS and CDR2 is YFSETQ. The CDR3 is CASSVGTGEVYEQYF. In DNA, the CDR3 is TGCGCCAGCAGCGTAGGGACAGGAGAGGTCTACGAGCAGTACTTC.

The J gene is TRBJ2-7, the V gene TRBV12-2; the D call in the table, TRBD2, was not verified against the DNA. TRBV12-2 is classified as a pseudogene. The CDR3 sequence is 19 residues long. This chain's CDR3 is CASRQTTTSGSDISYEQYF. In nucleotides, the CDR3 is TGTGCAAGTCGCCAAACGACTACTAGCGGGAGTGATATCTCCTACGAGCAGTACTTC.

The chain joins TRBV5-6 to TRBJ2-5; D unresolved. Deletions cut 7 bases from V and 5 bases from J, with 18 bases between. Germline loops: CDR1 SGHDT, CDR2 YYEEEE. This CDR3 region has 14 residues. CDR3 sequence (DNA): TGTGCCAGCGGTCCGGCGGCGACCAAGGAGACCCAGTACTTC. Protein product: CASGPAATKETQYF. The full variable domain, its missing parts supplied by reference TRBV5-6 and TRBJ2-5, is DAGVTQSPTHLIKTRGQQVTLRCSPKSGHDTVSWYQQALGQGPQFIFQYYEEEERQRGNFPDRFSGHQFPNYSSELNVNALLLGDSALYLCASGPAATKETQYFGPGTRLLVL.

V usage is TRBV29-1 and J usage is TRBJ2-3; 7 nucleotides align to TRBD2. CDR1 is SQVTM and CDR2 is ANQGSEA in the germline V gene. The CDR3 sequence is 14 residues long. V lost 1 base, J lost 3 bases, and 4 bases stayed unmatched. In DNA form, the CDR3 reads TGCAGCGTTGAAGCTCGACTAGCAACAGATACGCAGTATTTT. It yields the protein CSVEARLATDTQYF.

This chain joins TRBV6-5 and TRBJ2-7, with TRBD1 as a possible D gene (6 bases). Germline V gene data show CDR1 as MNHEY and CDR2 as SVGAGI. The CDR3 covers 15 residues. Trimming stripped 0 bases from V and 2 bases from J, with 11 bases between. CDR3 loop: CASSYSPGHTYEQYF. CDR3 nucleotide sequence: TGTGCCAGCAGTTACTCTCCGGGACACACCTACGAGCAGTACTTC.